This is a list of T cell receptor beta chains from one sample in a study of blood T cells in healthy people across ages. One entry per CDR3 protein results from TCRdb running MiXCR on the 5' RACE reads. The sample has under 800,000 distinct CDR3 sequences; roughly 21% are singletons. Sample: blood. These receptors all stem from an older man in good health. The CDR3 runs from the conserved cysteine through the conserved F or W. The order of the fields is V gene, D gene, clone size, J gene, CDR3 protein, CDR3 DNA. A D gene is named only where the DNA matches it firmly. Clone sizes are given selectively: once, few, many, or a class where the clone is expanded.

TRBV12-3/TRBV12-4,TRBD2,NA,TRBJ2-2,CASRPGLAGVKTGELFF,TGTGCCAGCAGGCCCGGACTAGCGGGAGTAAAGACCGGGGAGCTGTTTTTT
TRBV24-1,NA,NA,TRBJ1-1,CATTGENTEAFF,TGTGCCACCACGGGGGAGAACACTGAAGCTTTCTTT
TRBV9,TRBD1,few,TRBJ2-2,CASSLGTGGGPTGELFF,TGTGCCAGCAGCCTGGGGACAGGCGGAGGGCCCACCGGGGAGCTGTTTTTT
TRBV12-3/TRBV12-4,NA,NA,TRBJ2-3,CATKVADTQYF,TGCGCCACTAAAGTAGCAGATACGCAGTATTTT
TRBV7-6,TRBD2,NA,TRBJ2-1,CASSDLGLAGYNEQFF,TGTGCCAGCAGTGACTTGGGACTAGCTGGCTACAATGAGCAGTTCTTC
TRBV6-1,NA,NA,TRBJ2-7,CATSNGRGAYEQYF,TGTGCCACGTCCAACGGAAGAGGGGCCTACGAGCAGTACTTC
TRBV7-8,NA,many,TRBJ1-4,CASSLASLGGGYEKLFF,TGTGCCAGCAGCTTAGCGTCCTTGGGGGGGGGCTATGAAAAACTGTTTTTT
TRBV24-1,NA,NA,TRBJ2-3,CATSAAGATSTDTQYF,TGTGCCACCAGTGCAGCCGGGGCAACTAGCACAGATACGCAGTATTTT
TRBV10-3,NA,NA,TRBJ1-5,CAIAGTPNSNPPQHF,TGTGCCATCGCCGGGACTCCTAATAGCAATCCGCCCCAGCATTTT
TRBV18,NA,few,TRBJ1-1,CASSPARDTEAFF,TGTGCCAGCTCACCGGCCAGGGACACTGAAGCTTTCTTT
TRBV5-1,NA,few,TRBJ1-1,CASSLGGGAVTEAFF,TGCGCCAGCAGTTTGGGGGGGGGCGCGGTAACTGAAGCTTTCTTT
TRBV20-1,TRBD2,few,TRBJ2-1,CSASSGLSYNEQFF,TGCAGTGCTTCTAGCGGTCTCTCCTACAATGAGCAGTTCTTC
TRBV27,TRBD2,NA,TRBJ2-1,CASSYRLAGYNEQFF,TGTGCCAGCAGTTACCGGCTAGCGGGTTACAATGAGCAGTTCTTC
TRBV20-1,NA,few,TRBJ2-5,CSAFGRVQETQCF,TGCAGTGCTTTCGGCAGGGTCCAAGAGACCCAGTGCTTC
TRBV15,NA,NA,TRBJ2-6,CATSSGQKSGANVLTF,TGTGCCACCAGCAGCGGTCAGAAGTCTGGGGCCAACGTCCTGACTTTC
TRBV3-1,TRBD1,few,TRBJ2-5,CASSPTPGQKETQYF,TGTGCCAGCAGCCCTACTCCGGGACAGAAAGAGACCCAGTACTTC
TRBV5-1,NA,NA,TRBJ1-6,CASSPTLQGTSLTSPLHF,TGCGCCAGCAGCCCCACGCTACAGGGAACCTCCCTGACTTCACCCCTCCACTTT
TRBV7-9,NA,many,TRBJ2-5,CASSGTFQETQYF,TGTGCCAGCAGCGGGACTTTTCAAGAGACCCAGTACTTC
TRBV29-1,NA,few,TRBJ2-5,CSVGLSGMETQYF,TGCAGCGTAGGACTCTCGGGGATGGAGACCCAGTACTTC
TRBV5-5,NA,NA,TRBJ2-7,CASSLGWGAYEQYF,TGTGCCAGCAGCCTAGGATGGGGGGCCTACGAGCAGTACTTC
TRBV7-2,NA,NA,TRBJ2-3,CASSPSWGEDTQYF,TGTGCCAGCAGCCCCAGTTGGGGAGAAGATACGCAGTATTTT
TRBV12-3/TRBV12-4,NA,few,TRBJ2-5,CASSSKTGFQETQYF,TGTGCCAGCAGTTCGAAAACAGGGTTCCAAGAGACCCAGTACTTC
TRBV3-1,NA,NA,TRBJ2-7,CASSQRAGSYEQYF,TGTGCCAGCAGCCAAAGGGCTGGCTCCTACGAGCAGTACTTC
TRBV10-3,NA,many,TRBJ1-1,CAISDPGEREAFF,TGTGCCATCAGTGACCCGGGGGAGAGAGAAGCTTTCTTT
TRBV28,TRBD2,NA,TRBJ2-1,CASRRGTSGLSSYNEQFF,TGTGCCAGCAGGCGCGGGACTAGCGGACTGAGCTCCTACAATGAGCAGTTCTTC